This entry describes one TCR beta chain. In the source study's methods: Reference gene primer amplification gave nucleated cell count estimates. Data came from immunoSEQ multiplex PCR; TCRdb stores just in-frame clones and leaves some out. V, J and clone size reflect that table, while D and trimming were determined from the DNA. The sample carries fewer than 250,000 clones, around four fifths recorded once. The germline V gene encodes CDR1 MGHRA and CDR2 YSYEKL. V was pared by 1 base and J by 4 bases, with 14 bases between. This CDR3 spans 16 amino acids. The data stem from a study of blood T cell repertoires in COVID-19. About the study: T cells, B-cell-depleted T cells, or PBMCs supplied cDNA or gDNA.

The sequence was obtained from a woman in her 70s with active or convalescent COVID-19. Sequenced sample: peripheral blood. The chain couples TRBV4-1 to TRBJ1-5, with D tentatively TRBD1 (6 bases). CDR3: CASSQGRNRENQPQHF. The DNA for the CDR3 is TGCGCCAGCAGCCAAGGTCGAAACAGGGAAAATCAGCCCCAGCATTTT.